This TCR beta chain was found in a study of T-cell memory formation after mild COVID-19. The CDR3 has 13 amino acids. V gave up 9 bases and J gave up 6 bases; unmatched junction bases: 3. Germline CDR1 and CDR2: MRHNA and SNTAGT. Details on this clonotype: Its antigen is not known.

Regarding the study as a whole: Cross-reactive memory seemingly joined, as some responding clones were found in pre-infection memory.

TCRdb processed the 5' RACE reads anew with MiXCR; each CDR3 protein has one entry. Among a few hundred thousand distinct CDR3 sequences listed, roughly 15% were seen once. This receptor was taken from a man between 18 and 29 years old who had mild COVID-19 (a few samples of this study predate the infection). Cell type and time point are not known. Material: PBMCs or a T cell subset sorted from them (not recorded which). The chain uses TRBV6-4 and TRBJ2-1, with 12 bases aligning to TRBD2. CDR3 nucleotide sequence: TGTGCCAGACTAGCGGGGGGTGGCAATGAGCAGTTCTTC. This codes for CARLAGGGNEQFF.